This is a list of T cell receptor beta chains from one sample in a study of identical twins. One entry per CDR3 protein, called by TCRdb with MiXCR from the 5' RACE reads. Among hundreds of thousands of distinct CDR3 sequences listed, 5.5% to 7.5% were seen once. The sequenced sample was naive T cells sorted from blood. The receptors here all came from a man younger than 35 in good health. Each CDR3 is given with its conserved first and last residue. D genes are given only for firm matches. Clone sizes are given selectively: once, few, many, or a class where the clone is expanded.

CDR3 length: 19
clone size: many
J gene: TRBJ2-7
D gene: TRBD2
V gene: TRBV5-1
CDR3 protein: CASSPTGASGSRETYEQYF
CDR3 DNA: TGCGCCAGCAGCCCAACGGGGGCTAGCGGGAGCCGCGAAACCTACGAGCAGTACTTC

CDR3 length: 16
clone size: many
J gene: TRBJ2-1
D gene: -
V gene: TRBV7-2
CDR3 protein: CASSREWASSYNEQFF
CDR3 DNA: TGTGCCAGCAGCAGAGAGTGGGCCTCATCCTACAATGAGCAGTTCTTC

CDR3 length: 17
clone size: few
J gene: TRBJ2-5
D gene: TRBD1
V gene: TRBV4-3
CDR3 protein: CASSQDHPGTGRETQYF
CDR3 DNA: TGCGCCAGCAGCCAAGATCACCCTGGGACAGGAAGAGAGACCCAGTACTTC

CDR3 length: 14
clone size: -
J gene: TRBJ2-5
D gene: -
V gene: TRBV20-1
CDR3 protein: CSARGGGLQETQYF
CDR3 DNA: TGCAGTGCTAGAGGGGGAGGTCTGCAAGAGACCCAGTACTTC

CDR3 length: 14
clone size: many
J gene: TRBJ2-1
D gene: -
V gene: TRBV6-2/TRBV6-3
CDR3 protein: CASSYVGSYNEQFF
CDR3 DNA: TGTGCCAGCAGTTATGTTGGGTCCTACAATGAGCAGTTCTTC

CDR3 length: 13
clone size: few
J gene: TRBJ2-7
D gene: TRBD1
V gene: TRBV2
CDR3 protein: CASGGQASYEQYF
CDR3 DNA: TGTGCCAGCGGTGGACAGGCCTCCTACGAGCAGTACTTC

CDR3 length: 13
clone size: many
J gene: TRBJ2-5
D gene: -
V gene: TRBV6-2/TRBV6-3
CDR3 protein: CASSYALPETQYF
CDR3 DNA: TGTGCCAGCAGTTACGCCCTACCAGAGACCCAGTACTTC

CDR3 length: 12
clone size: many
J gene: TRBJ2-1
D gene: -
V gene: TRBV20-1
CDR3 protein: CSAFGGYNEQFF
CDR3 DNA: TGCAGTGCTTTTGGAGGGTACAATGAGCAGTTCTTC

CDR3 length: 14
clone size: -
J gene: TRBJ2-5
D gene: -
V gene: TRBV20-1
CDR3 protein: CSAPLIRTEETQYF
CDR3 DNA: TGCAGTGCCCCCCTCATTCGGACAGAAGAGACCCAGTACTTC

CDR3 length: 14
clone size: many
J gene: TRBJ2-2
D gene: -
V gene: TRBV4-3
CDR3 protein: CASSQTRITGELFF
CDR3 DNA: TGCGCCAGCAGCCAGACAAGAATCACCGGGGAGCTGTTTTTT

CDR3 length: 15
clone size: many
J gene: TRBJ2-1
D gene: TRBD1
V gene: TRBV5-1
CDR3 protein: CASSLAAGTGYEQFF
CDR3 DNA: TGCGCCAGCAGCTTGGCTGCTGGGACAGGGTATGAGCAGTTCTTC

CDR3 length: 16
clone size: -
J gene: TRBJ2-3
D gene: TRBD2
V gene: TRBV7-2
CDR3 protein: CASSLTSGIGADTQYF
CDR3 DNA: TGTGCCAGCAGCCTAACTAGCGGGATAGGGGCAGATACGCAGTATTTT

CDR3 length: 14
clone size: -
J gene: TRBJ1-6
D gene: -
V gene: TRBV20-1
CDR3 protein: CSASPGGPSSPLHF
CDR3 DNA: TGCAGTGCCAGCCCCGGGGGCCCTAGTTCACCCCTCCACTTT

CDR3 length: 14
clone size: -
J gene: TRBJ2-5
D gene: -
V gene: TRBV5-1
CDR3 protein: CASRRMGGQETQYF
CDR3 DNA: TGCGCCAGCAGGCGGATGGGGGGTCAAGAGACCCAGTACTTC

CDR3 length: 13
clone size: few
J gene: TRBJ2-5
D gene: -
V gene: TRBV25-1
CDR3 protein: CASRKRIQETQYF
CDR3 DNA: TGTGCCAGCAGGAAGCGGATACAAGAGACCCAGTACTTC

CDR3 length: 14
clone size: many
J gene: TRBJ2-1
D gene: -
V gene: TRBV6-4
CDR3 protein: CASSPTSWMDEQFF
CDR3 DNA: TGTGCCAGCAGTCCGACGTCGTGGATGGATGAGCAGTTCTTC

CDR3 length: 12
clone size: many
J gene: TRBJ2-3
D gene: -
V gene: TRBV5-6
CDR3 protein: CASSESSDTQYF
CDR3 DNA: TGTGCCAGCAGCGAAAGTTCAGATACGCAGTATTTT

CDR3 length: 15
clone size: -
J gene: TRBJ1-1
D gene: -
V gene: TRBV4-1
CDR3 protein: CASSLQRAGVTEAFF
CDR3 DNA: TGCGCCAGCAGCCTCCAACGGGCAGGGGTGACTGAAGCTTTCTTT

CDR3 length: 12
clone size: -
J gene: TRBJ2-1
D gene: TRBD2
V gene: TRBV6-2/TRBV6-3
CDR3 protein: CASIGRANEQFF
CDR3 DNA: TGTGCCAGCATCGGGAGGGCCAATGAGCAGTTCTTC

CDR3 length: 11
clone size: many
J gene: TRBJ2-2
D gene: -
V gene: TRBV29-1
CDR3 protein: CSVVISGELFF
CDR3 DNA: TGCAGCGTTGTTATCAGCGGGGAGCTGTTTTTT

CDR3 length: 15
clone size: many
J gene: TRBJ2-2
D gene: TRBD2
V gene: TRBV10-3
CDR3 protein: CAISEREANTGELFF
CDR3 DNA: TGTGCCATCTCGGAGCGGGAGGCTAACACCGGGGAGCTGTTTTTT

CDR3 length: 13
clone size: many
J gene: TRBJ1-5
D gene: -
V gene: TRBV29-1
CDR3 protein: CSVGTAQDQPQHF
CDR3 DNA: TGCAGCGTTGGTACAGCCCAGGATCAGCCCCAGCATTTT

CDR3 length: 13
clone size: many
J gene: TRBJ2-1
D gene: -
V gene: TRBV20-1
CDR3 protein: CSGPGNSYNEQFF
CDR3 DNA: TGCAGTGGGCCGGGAAACTCCTACAATGAGCAGTTCTTC

CDR3 length: 16
clone size: few
J gene: TRBJ2-3
D gene: TRBD1
V gene: TRBV11-2
CDR3 protein: CASSALPGQLIDTQYF
CDR3 DNA: TGTGCCAGCAGCGCCCTTCCGGGACAGCTGATAGATACGCAGTATTTT

CDR3 length: 16
clone size: few
J gene: TRBJ2-1
D gene: -
V gene: TRBV5-1
CDR3 protein: CASSLGAGQTMSEQFF
CDR3 DNA: TGCGCCAGCAGCTTAGGCGCCGGGCAGACGATGTCTGAGCAGTTCTTC

CDR3 length: 15
clone size: -
J gene: TRBJ1-1
D gene: -
V gene: TRBV6-1
CDR3 protein: CASRDPGLRGTEAFF
CDR3 DNA: TGTGCCAGCAGGGACCCGGGACTCAGAGGCACTGAAGCTTTCTTT

CDR3 length: 15
clone size: -
J gene: TRBJ1-6
D gene: TRBD1
V gene: TRBV12-3/TRBV12-4
CDR3 protein: CASSQGQGGNSPLHF
CDR3 DNA: TGTGCCAGCAGTCAAGGACAGGGGGGAAATTCACCCCTCCACTTT

CDR3 length: 13
clone size: many
J gene: TRBJ2-1
D gene: TRBD2
V gene: TRBV30
CDR3 protein: CACRGLVFDEQFF
CDR3 DNA: TGTGCCTGTAGGGGACTAGTTTTCGATGAGCAGTTCTTC

CDR3 length: 14
clone size: many
J gene: TRBJ2-1
D gene: TRBD1
V gene: TRBV28
CDR3 protein: CATTDRGTYNEQFF
CDR3 DNA: TGTGCCACTACGGACAGGGGGACATACAATGAGCAGTTCTTC

CDR3 length: 16
clone size: -
J gene: TRBJ2-4
D gene: TRBD2
V gene: TRBV6-2/TRBV6-3
CDR3 protein: CASSYGTTLTKNIQYF
CDR3 DNA: TGTGCCAGCAGTTACGGGACTACTCTTACCAAAAACATTCAGTACTTC

CDR3 length: 12
clone size: few
J gene: TRBJ2-4
D gene: -
V gene: TRBV20-1
CDR3 protein: CSAIDAKNIQYF
CDR3 DNA: TGCAGTGCTATCGACGCCAAAAACATTCAGTACTTC

CDR3 length: 17
clone size: -
J gene: TRBJ2-1
D gene: -
V gene: TRBV4-2
CDR3 protein: CASSQGGGGTSYNEQFF
CDR3 DNA: TGTGCCAGCAGCCAAGGAGGTGGAGGGACCTCCTACAATGAGCAGTTCTTC

CDR3 length: 16
clone size: -
J gene: TRBJ1-5
D gene: -
V gene: TRBV21-1
CDR3 protein: CASSNDRTGKNQPQHF
CDR3 DNA: TGTGCCAGCAGCAATGACCGGACAGGGAAGAATCAGCCCCAGCATTTT

CDR3 length: 15
clone size: many
J gene: TRBJ2-2
D gene: TRBD2
V gene: TRBV4-1
CDR3 protein: CASSQPSGNTGELFF
CDR3 DNA: TGCGCCAGCAGCCAACCTAGCGGTAACACCGGGGAGCTGTTTTTT

CDR3 length: 15
clone size: many
J gene: TRBJ2-1
D gene: TRBD2
V gene: TRBV20-1
CDR3 protein: CSARLLAGVFNEQFF
CDR3 DNA: TGCAGTGCTAGATTGCTAGCGGGAGTATTCAATGAGCAGTTCTTC

CDR3 length: 14
clone size: many
J gene: TRBJ2-2
D gene: -
V gene: TRBV9
CDR3 protein: CASSAQGNTGELFF
CDR3 DNA: TGTGCCAGCAGTGCCCAGGGGAACACCGGGGAGCTGTTTTTT

CDR3 length: 16
clone size: few
J gene: TRBJ2-6
D gene: -
V gene: TRBV3-1
CDR3 protein: CASSPLGTAGANVLTF
CDR3 DNA: TGTGCCAGCAGCCCTCTCGGGACCGCTGGGGCCAACGTCCTGACTTTC